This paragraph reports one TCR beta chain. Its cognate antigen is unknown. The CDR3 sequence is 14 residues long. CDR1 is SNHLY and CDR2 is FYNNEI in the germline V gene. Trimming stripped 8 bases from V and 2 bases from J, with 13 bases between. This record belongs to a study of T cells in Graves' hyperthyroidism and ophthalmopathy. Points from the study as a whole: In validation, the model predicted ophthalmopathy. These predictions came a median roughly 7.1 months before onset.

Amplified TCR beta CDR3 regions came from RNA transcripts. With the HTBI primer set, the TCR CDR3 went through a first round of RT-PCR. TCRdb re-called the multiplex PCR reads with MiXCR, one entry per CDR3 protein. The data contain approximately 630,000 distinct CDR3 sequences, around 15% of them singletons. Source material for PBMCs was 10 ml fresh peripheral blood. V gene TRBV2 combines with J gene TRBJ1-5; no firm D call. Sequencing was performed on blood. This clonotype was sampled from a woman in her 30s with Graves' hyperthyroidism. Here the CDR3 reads CASRAGYGNQPQHF. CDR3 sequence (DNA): TGTGCCAGCCGAGCGGGATATGGCAATCAGCCCCAGCATTTT.